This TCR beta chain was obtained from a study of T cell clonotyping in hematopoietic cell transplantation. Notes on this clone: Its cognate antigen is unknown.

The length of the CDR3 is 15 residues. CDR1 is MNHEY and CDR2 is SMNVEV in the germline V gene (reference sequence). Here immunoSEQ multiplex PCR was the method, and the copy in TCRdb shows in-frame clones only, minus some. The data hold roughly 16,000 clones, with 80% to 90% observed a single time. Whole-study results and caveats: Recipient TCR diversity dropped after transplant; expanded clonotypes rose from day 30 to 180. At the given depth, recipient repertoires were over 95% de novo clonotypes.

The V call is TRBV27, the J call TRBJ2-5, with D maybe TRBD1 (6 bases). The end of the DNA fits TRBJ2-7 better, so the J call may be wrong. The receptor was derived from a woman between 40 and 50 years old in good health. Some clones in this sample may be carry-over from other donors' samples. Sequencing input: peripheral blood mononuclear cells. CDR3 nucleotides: TGTGCCAGCAGTTTATCGGCAGGGGTACCCCACGAGCAGTACTTC. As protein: CASSLSAGVPHEQYF.